This TCR beta chain was profiled in a study of shared T cell receptors in the human thymus. In germline, CDR1 is SGHAT, CDR2 FQNNGV. Losses at the gene ends were 3 bases for V and 4 bases for J; bases not matched to a gene: 2. The CDR3 has 13 amino acids. The table came from immunoSEQ multiplex PCR; TCRdb's copy has only in-frame clones and leaves some out. The sample shows 700,000 or so clones, 70% to 90% of them seen only once. A single count supports this clone. These same data were also listed under a study on human thymus T cells. This second report adds: Each of the donors was a healthy Finnish infant who was undergoing open corrective cardiac surgery for congenital heart defects. Thymus tissue for the work was resected from patients undergoing corrective heart surgery. The authors found apparently biased V and J gene usage in thymic and blood repertoires. Related studies noted strongly shared thymic repertoires across unrelated people.

The chain recombines TRBV11-2 with TRBJ2-5, with TRBD2 matching over 7 bases. The TCR originated in a girl younger than two with a congenital heart defect. Sequencing used thymocytes. CDR3 region: CASSFWGGETQYF. DNA for the CDR3: TGTGCCAGCAGCTTTTGGGGGGGAGAGACCCAGTACTTC.